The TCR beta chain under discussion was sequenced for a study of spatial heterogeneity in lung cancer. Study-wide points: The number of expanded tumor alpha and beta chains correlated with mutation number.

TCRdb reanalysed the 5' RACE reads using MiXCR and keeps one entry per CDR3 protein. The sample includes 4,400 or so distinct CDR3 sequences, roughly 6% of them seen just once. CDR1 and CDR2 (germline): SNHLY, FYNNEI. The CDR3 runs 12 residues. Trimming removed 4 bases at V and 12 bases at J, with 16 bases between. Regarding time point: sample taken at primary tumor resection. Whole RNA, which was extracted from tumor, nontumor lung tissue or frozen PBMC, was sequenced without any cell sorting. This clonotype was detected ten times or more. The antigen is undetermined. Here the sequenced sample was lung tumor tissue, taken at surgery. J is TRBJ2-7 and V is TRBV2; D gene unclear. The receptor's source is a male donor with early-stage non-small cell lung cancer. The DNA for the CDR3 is TGTGCCAGCAGTGCAAGGCGAGCAACCCCGTACTTC. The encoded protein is CASSARRATPYF. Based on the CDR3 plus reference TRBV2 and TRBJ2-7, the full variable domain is EPEVTQTPSHQVTQMGQEVILRCVPISNHLYFYWYRQILGQKVEFLVSFYNNEISEKSEIFDDQFSVERPDGSNFTLKIRSTKLEDSAMYFCASSARRATPYFGPGTRLTVT.